This TCR beta chain was recovered during a study of PD-1 blockade in mismatch repair-deficient tumors. CDR1 and CDR2 (germline): SEHNR, FQNEAQ (reference sequence). CDR3 length: 15 amino acids. Deletions cut 3 bases from V and 7 bases from J, with 16 bases between. This table comes from immunoSEQ multiplex PCR, and its TCRdb copy is limited to in-frame clones, with some not included. The profile shows 100,000 to 150,000 clones, approximately 86% of them singletons. This clonotype originated in an adult with mismatch repair-deficient cancer. V usage is TRBV7-9 and J usage is TRBJ2-1, with D possibly TRBD2 on 6 matching bases. The sequencing used peripheral blood, collected 44 weeks after starting pembrolizumab. The CDR3 loop reads CASSFGSAVWNEQFF. DNA for the CDR3: TGTGCCAGCAGCTTCGGGAGCGCTGTGTGGAATGAGCAGTTCTTC.